A selection of T cell receptor beta chains follows, all from one sample in a study of beta chain features in type 1 diabetes. Produced via immunoSEQ multiplex PCR; TCRdb's table is partial and in-frame only. The sample carries roughly 300,000 clones, about a tenth recorded once. The sample consisted of central memory CD4+ T cells from blood. The receptors come from a young man with type 1 diabetes. CDR3s include the opening cysteine and the closing phenylalanine or tryptophan. D genes are given only for firm matches. Clone size, where shown, is once, few, many, or a class for clones that have expanded.

j_gene | v_gene | abundance | d_gene | CDR3aa | CDR3nt
TRBJ2-5 | TRBV15 | few | - | CATSRESGSETQYF | TGTGCCACCAGCAGAGAGAGTGGTTCGGAGACCCAGTACTTC
TRBJ2-1 | TRBV11-2 | few | - | CASSPQTGNEQFF | TGTGCCAGCAGCCCCCAGACAGGAAATGAGCAGTTCTTC
TRBJ1-2 | TRBV7-8 | - | - | CASSLEIPYGYTF | TGTGCCAGCAGCTTAGAGATCCCCTATGGCTACACCTTC
TRBJ1-6 | TRBV6-6 | few | - | CAISDLGTGKGPLHF | TGTGCCATCAGTGATCTCGGCACGGGCAAGGGGCCCCTCCACTTT
TRBJ2-3 | TRBV7-2 | - | - | CASSLNGDTQYF | TGTGCCAGCAGCTTAAATGGGGATACGCAGTATTTT
TRBJ1-1 | TRBV6-1 | few | - | CATSGALMNTEAFF | TGTGCCACCTCAGGAGCTTTAATGAACACTGAAGCTTTCTTT
TRBJ2-2 | TRBV7-8 | - | TRBD2 | CASSLREGSNTGELFF | TGTGCCAGCAGCTTAAGGGAGGGGAGCAACACCGGGGAGCTGTTTTTT
TRBJ2-5 | TRBV9 | few | - | CASSVAGQPFQETQYF | TGTGCCAGCAGCGTAGCGGGACAACCCTTCCAAGAGACCCAGTACTTC
TRBJ1-3 | TRBV10-2 | - | - | CASKRTGTSGNTIYF | TGCGCCAGCAAGCGAACAGGGACCTCTGGAAACACCATATATTTT
TRBJ2-5 | TRBV2 | few | - | CASRPGPYQETQYF | TGTGCCAGCAGGCCGGGACCGTACCAAGAGACCCAGTACTTC
TRBJ2-2 | TRBV5-1 | few | - | CASSLAPGQELFF | TGCGCCAGCAGCTTGGCCCCAGGTCAGGAGCTGTTTTTT
TRBJ1-2 | TRBV5-1 | few | - | CASSFSGELGYTF | TGCGCCAGCAGCTTTTCAGGAGAGTTGGGCTACACCTTC
TRBJ1-5 | TRBV30 | few | - | CAWRADSNQPQHF | TGTGCCTGGAGGGCGGATAGCAATCAGCCCCAGCATTTT
TRBJ2-5 | TRBV7-2 | few | - | CASSAFQGPEVETQYF | TGTGCCAGCAGCGCTTTTCAGGGGCCGGAGGTAGAGACCCAGTACTTC
TRBJ2-5 | TRBV21-1 | - | - | CAVRESQQETQYF | TGTGCCGTCCGGGAATCCCAACAGGAGACCCAGTACTTC
TRBJ2-2 | TRBV15 | few | - | CATSRDPDSGELFF | TGTGCCACCAGCAGAGATCCGGATTCTGGGGAGCTGTTTTTT
TRBJ2-7 | TRBV2 | few | TRBD2 | CASSDWEGDEQYF | TGTGCCAGCAGTGACTGGGAGGGCGACGAGCAGTACTTC
TRBJ1-1 | TRBV29-1 | few | - | CSVAGRWNTEAFF | TGCAGCGTCGCGGGACGGTGGAACACTGAAGCTTTCTTT
TRBJ2-1 | TRBV5-6 | - | - | CASSLGLVTNEQFF | TGTGCCAGCAGCTTGGGACTAGTAACCAATGAGCAGTTCTTC
TRBJ2-7 | TRBV9 | - | TRBD2 | CASSVDLAGDYEQYF | TGTGCCAGCAGCGTAGATCTAGCGGGGGACTACGAGCAGTACTTC
TRBJ1-1 | TRBV5-6 | few | - | CASSPSGYGTEAFF | TGTGCCAGCAGCCCCTCGGGCTACGGCACTGAAGCTTTCTTT
TRBJ1-5 | TRBV27 | - | TRBD1 | CASRRTGMDQPQHF | TGTGCCAGCAGGCGGACAGGGATGGATCAGCCCCAGCATTTT
TRBJ1-1 | TRBV10-3 | few | TRBD1 | CAISGGTETMNTEAFF | TGTGCCATCAGTGGAGGGACAGAGACTATGAACACTGAAGCTTTCTTT
TRBJ2-7 | TRBV5-4 | - | TRBD2 | CASSAGLAGAEQYF | TGTGCCAGCAGCGCGGGACTAGCGGGGGCCGAGCAGTACTTC
TRBJ2-1 | TRBV2 | few | - | CASSTEPVSYNEQFF | TGTGCCAGCAGTACAGAGCCAGTCTCCTACAATGAGCAGTTCTTC
TRBJ2-1 | TRBV4-1 | - | - | CASSTGGNSYNEQFF | TGCGCCAGCAGCACTGGGGGGAATTCCTACAATGAGCAGTTCTTC
TRBJ1-4 | TRBV18 | - | - | CASSPLRDGREKLFF | TGTGCCAGCTCACCACTCAGGGATGGGAGAGAAAAACTGTTTTTT
TRBJ1-3 | TRBV6-5 | - | - | CASSPLGAHGNTIYF | TGTGCCAGCAGTCCCCTCGGGGCGCACGGAAACACCATATATTTT
TRBJ1-3 | TRBV4-1 | - | - | CASSQDRVARNTIYF | TGCGCCAGCAGCCAAGATAGGGTGGCGAGAAACACCATATATTTT
TRBJ1-2 | TRBV6-5 | few | - | CASSYGQGRAGYTF | TGTGCCAGCAGTTACGGTCAGGGGAGGGCTGGCTACACCTTC
TRBJ1-2 | TRBV27 | - | - | CASSTKGVGYTF | TGTGCCAGCAGTACAAAAGGGGTCGGCTACACCTTC
TRBJ1-3 | TRBV28 | few | TRBD1 | CASSLVEGRGPGNTIYF | TGTGCCAGCAGTTTAGTGGAGGGGAGGGGGCCTGGAAACACCATATATTTT
TRBJ2-5 | TRBV9 | - | - | CASSVGRERQETQYF | TGTGCCAGCAGCGTGGGCAGGGAAAGGCAAGAGACCCAGTACTTC
TRBJ2-5 | TRBV19 | - | TRBD1 | CASSAWLTGETQYF | TGTGCCAGTAGTGCGTGGTTGACAGGGGAGACCCAGTACTTC
TRBJ2-5 | TRBV7-2 | few | - | CASSLVNQETQYF | TGTGCCAGCAGCCTGGTTAATCAAGAGACCCAGTACTTC
TRBJ2-2 | TRBV6-1 | few | - | CASSGSGTAGELFF | TGTGCCAGCAGTGGATCCGGGACCGCCGGGGAGCTGTTTTTT
TRBJ2-7 | TRBV13 | - | TRBD1 | CASSRTGTGEVYEQYF | TGTGCCAGCAGTCGAACCGGGACAGGGGAGGTCTACGAGCAGTACTTC
TRBJ2-3 | TRBV7-2 | few | - | CASSLIPGWDTQYF | TGTGCCAGCAGCTTAATTCCCGGGTGGGATACGCAGTATTTT
TRBJ2-5 | TRBV7-7 | few | TRBD1 | CASSSEGQGETQYF | TGTGCTAGCAGCTCGGAAGGACAGGGCGAGACCCAGTACTTC
TRBJ1-2 | TRBV5-5 | - | - | CASSVVGYGYTF | TGTGCCAGCAGCGTCGTTGGCTATGGCTACACCTTC
TRBJ2-3 | TRBV27 | few | TRBD2 | CASSLALGLGTDTQYF | TGTGCCAGCAGTTTAGCCTTGGGACTAGGCACAGATACGCAGTATTTT
TRBJ1-1 | TRBV27 | few | TRBD1 | CASSSFDRDTEAFF | TGTGCCAGCAGTTCGTTCGACAGGGACACTGAAGCTTTCTTT
TRBJ1-3 | TRBV4-3 | many | - | CASSQDNAGTGNTIYF | TGCGCCAGCAGCCAAGATAATGCGGGTACTGGAAACACCATATATTTT
TRBJ2-5 | TRBV2 | - | TRBD2 | CASILSGLAETQYF | TGTGCCAGCATACTATCGGGACTAGCGGAGACCCAGTACTTC
TRBJ1-6 | TRBV5-4 | few | - | CASSLDHPPLHF | TGTGCCAGCAGCTTGGACCACCCACCCCTCCACTTT
TRBJ1-1 | TRBV28 | - | TRBD1 | CASSHLQGTSEAFF | TGTGCCAGCAGCCACCTACAGGGGACGAGTGAAGCTTTCTTT
TRBJ1-1 | TRBV18 | few | - | CASSPNQGPEGHMNTEAFF | TGTGCCAGCTCACCAAACCAGGGTCCGGAGGGCCACATGAACACTGAAGCTTTCTTT
TRBJ1-1 | TRBV6-5 | few | - | CASSYVGQPEAFF | TGTGCCAGCAGTTACGTCGGACAGCCGGAAGCTTTCTTT
TRBJ2-5 | TRBV14 | few | TRBD2 | CASSPSLAVLGETQYF | TGTGCCAGCAGCCCGTCGCTAGCGGTCTTAGGGGAGACCCAGTACTTC
TRBJ1-5 | TRBV6-6 | many | - | CASREEGTGNQPQHF | TGTGCCAGCAGGGAAGAAGGTACGGGCAATCAGCCCCAGCATTTT
TRBJ2-7 | TRBV18 | few | - | CASSLGRNSYEQYF | TGTGCCAGCTCACTCGGACGTAATTCCTACGAGCAGTACTTC
TRBJ2-7 | TRBV28 | few | - | CASSLPQWEGQIYEQYF | TGTGCCAGCAGTTTACCACAATGGGAGGGACAGATCTACGAGCAGTACTTC
TRBJ2-2 | TRBV2 | many | TRBD1 | CASSLGQGTGELFF | TGTGCCAGCAGTTTGGGACAGGGGACCGGGGAGCTGTTTTTT
TRBJ2-7 | TRBV15 | - | - | CATSGLTKEHEQYF | TGTGCCACCAGCGGTCTCACGAAGGAGCACGAGCAGTACTTC
TRBJ1-3 | TRBV2 | few | - | CASSEWVPSGNTIYF | TGTGCCAGCAGTGAATGGGTCCCCTCTGGAAACACCATATATTTT